Listed below are T cell receptor beta chains from one sample, sequenced in a study of breast tumors, draining lymph nodes, adjacent tissues. TCRdb itself ran the multiplex PCR reads through MiXCR, one entry per CDR3 protein. The sample records roughly 32,000 distinct CDR3 sequences, around 35% being singletons. The sequenced material came from breast tumor tissue. Source of these receptors: a female donor with breast cancer. Some clones in this sample may be carry-over from other donors' samples. CDR3s include the opening cysteine and the closing phenylalanine or tryptophan. Each record gives: J gene, V gene, clone size, D gene, CDR3 DNA, CDR3 protein. A D gene is named only where the DNA matches it firmly. The size field is filled for only some rows; it gives once, few, many or a size class.

j_call: TRBJ1-5
v_call: TRBV2
clone_size: many
d_call: -
cdr3_nt: TGTGCCAGCAGCATACAGGGAATCGACAATCAGCCCCAGCATTTT
cdr3_aa: CASSIQGIDNQPQHF

j_call: TRBJ2-3
v_call: TRBV5-6
clone_size: many
d_call: -
cdr3_nt: TGTGCCAGCAGACAGGGTAGCACAGATACGCAGTATTTT
cdr3_aa: CASRQGSTDTQYF

j_call: TRBJ2-3
v_call: TRBV4-2
clone_size: many
d_call: TRBD2
cdr3_nt: TGTGCCAGCAAGGAGACTAGCGGGAGTACAGATACGCAGTATTTT
cdr3_aa: CASKETSGSTDTQYF

j_call: TRBJ1-5
v_call: TRBV12-5
clone_size: -
d_call: TRBD1
cdr3_nt: TGTGCTAGTGGTTTGGGGGGACAGAATCAGCCCCAGCATTTT
cdr3_aa: CASGLGGQNQPQHF

j_call: TRBJ2-7
v_call: TRBV9
clone_size: -
d_call: TRBD1
cdr3_nt: TGTGCCAGCAGCGTAGGGGGGACAGGGAACTACGAGCAGTACTTC
cdr3_aa: CASSVGGTGNYEQYF

j_call: TRBJ1-6
v_call: TRBV19
clone_size: many
d_call: -
cdr3_nt: TGTGCCAGTAGTTGGACTGTGGGAAATTCACCCCTCCACTTT
cdr3_aa: CASSWTVGNSPLHF

j_call: TRBJ2-5
v_call: TRBV11-2
clone_size: many
d_call: TRBD2
cdr3_nt: TGTGCCAGCAGCCCGGCGGCGCTAGCGGGAGCTGGTGAGACCCAGTACTTC
cdr3_aa: CASSPAALAGAGETQYF

j_call: TRBJ2-3
v_call: TRBV7-2
clone_size: many
d_call: -
cdr3_nt: TGTGCCAGCAGATACGGACCTCACACAGATACGCAGTATTTT
cdr3_aa: CASRYGPHTDTQYF

j_call: TRBJ2-2
v_call: TRBV14
clone_size: -
d_call: -
cdr3_nt: TGTGCCAGCAGCCAAAATCCCAGGGCGAGCACCGGGGAGCTGTTTTTT
cdr3_aa: CASSQNPRASTGELFF

j_call: TRBJ2-7
v_call: TRBV4-2
clone_size: -
d_call: -
cdr3_nt: TGTGCCAGCAGCCAAGGAGAGACACGGCGTGTAAGCGAGCAGTACTTC
cdr3_aa: CASSQGETRRVSEQYF

j_call: TRBJ2-2
v_call: TRBV19
clone_size: many
d_call: -
cdr3_nt: TGTGCCAGTAGAACAGGAGGGAGCACCGGGGAGCTGTTTTTT
cdr3_aa: CASRTGGSTGELFF

j_call: TRBJ2-5
v_call: TRBV5-1
clone_size: many
d_call: -
cdr3_nt: TGCGCCAGCAGCACCCCCGGTGTAGAGACCCAGTACTTC
cdr3_aa: CASSTPGVETQYF

j_call: TRBJ2-1
v_call: TRBV12-3/TRBV12-4
clone_size: -
d_call: TRBD1
cdr3_nt: TGTGCCAGCAGTAGGGCAGGGGGCTATAATTACAATGAGCAGTTCTTC
cdr3_aa: CASSRAGGYNYNEQFF

j_call: TRBJ1-4
v_call: TRBV7-8
clone_size: many
d_call: TRBD1
cdr3_nt: TGTGCCAGCAGCTTAGCGGGGACAGGGTATGAAAAACTGTTTTTT
cdr3_aa: CASSLAGTGYEKLFF

j_call: TRBJ2-3
v_call: TRBV28
clone_size: -
d_call: -
cdr3_nt: TGTGCCAGCAGTTTACTCGCTCTCACAGATACGCAGTATTTT
cdr3_aa: CASSLLALTDTQYF

j_call: TRBJ2-5
v_call: TRBV5-6
clone_size: many
d_call: -
cdr3_nt: TGTGCCAGCAGCTTTCTCATGGGAGGGACCCAGTACTTC
cdr3_aa: CASSFLMGGTQYF

j_call: TRBJ2-3
v_call: TRBV19
clone_size: many
d_call: -
cdr3_nt: TGTGCCAGTAGTCCGAGGGGGGGGCCGACAGATACGCAGTATTTT
cdr3_aa: CASSPRGGPTDTQYF

j_call: TRBJ2-5
v_call: TRBV6-1
clone_size: many
d_call: -
cdr3_nt: TGTGCCAGCTATACCTCCCAGTACCAAGAGACCCAGTACTTC
cdr3_aa: CASYTSQYQETQYF

j_call: TRBJ2-7
v_call: TRBV7-9
clone_size: medium-sized
d_call: -
cdr3_nt: TGTGCCAGCGGCAGCTCCCACGAGCAGTACTTC
cdr3_aa: CASGSSHEQYF

j_call: TRBJ1-3
v_call: TRBV12-3/TRBV12-4
clone_size: few
d_call: -
cdr3_nt: TGTGCCAGCAGGTCAGGTTCTGGAAACACCATATATTTT
cdr3_aa: CASRSGSGNTIYF

j_call: TRBJ2-1
v_call: TRBV6-5
clone_size: -
d_call: TRBD1
cdr3_nt: TGTGCCAGCAGTTACTCTAAACAGGGGGCGCGGTACAATGAGCAGTTCTTC
cdr3_aa: CASSYSKQGARYNEQFF

j_call: TRBJ1-6
v_call: TRBV7-2
clone_size: many
d_call: -
cdr3_nt: TGTGCCAGCAGCTTATCAAAATCACCCCTCCACTTT
cdr3_aa: CASSLSKSPLHF

j_call: TRBJ2-7
v_call: TRBV12-3/TRBV12-4
clone_size: -
d_call: TRBD1
cdr3_nt: TGTGCCAGCAGTCTCGGGACAGGGGTTGGTGAGCAGTACTTC
cdr3_aa: CASSLGTGVGEQYF

j_call: TRBJ1-3
v_call: TRBV6-2/TRBV6-3
clone_size: -
d_call: -
cdr3_nt: TGTGCCAGCAGTTACTCCCGGATCTCTGGAAACACCATATATTTT
cdr3_aa: CASSYSRISGNTIYF

j_call: TRBJ1-6
v_call: TRBV6-5
clone_size: many
d_call: -
cdr3_nt: TGTGCCAGCAGTTACTCAGGGAGGACGTTGAATAATTCACCCCTCCACTTT
cdr3_aa: CASSYSGRTLNNSPLHF

j_call: TRBJ2-3
v_call: TRBV6-2/TRBV6-3
clone_size: -
d_call: TRBD1
cdr3_nt: TGTGCCAGCAGTTACTCGGGGGACAGGCCCACAGATACGCAGTATTTT
cdr3_aa: CASSYSGDRPTDTQYF

j_call: TRBJ1-5
v_call: TRBV5-1
clone_size: many
d_call: -
cdr3_nt: TGCGCCAGCAGTTACGGACAGCCCAATCAGCCCCAGCATTTT
cdr3_aa: CASSYGQPNQPQHF

j_call: TRBJ2-7
v_call: TRBV14
clone_size: many
d_call: -
cdr3_nt: TGTGCCAGCAGCCAAGTTTCGGCAGCATCCGAGCAATACTTC
cdr3_aa: CASSQVSAASEQYF

j_call: TRBJ2-7
v_call: TRBV9
clone_size: medium-sized
d_call: -
cdr3_nt: TGTGCCAGCAGCGTAGGGTCCCAGAGCTCCTACGAGCAGTACTTC
cdr3_aa: CASSVGSQSSYEQYF